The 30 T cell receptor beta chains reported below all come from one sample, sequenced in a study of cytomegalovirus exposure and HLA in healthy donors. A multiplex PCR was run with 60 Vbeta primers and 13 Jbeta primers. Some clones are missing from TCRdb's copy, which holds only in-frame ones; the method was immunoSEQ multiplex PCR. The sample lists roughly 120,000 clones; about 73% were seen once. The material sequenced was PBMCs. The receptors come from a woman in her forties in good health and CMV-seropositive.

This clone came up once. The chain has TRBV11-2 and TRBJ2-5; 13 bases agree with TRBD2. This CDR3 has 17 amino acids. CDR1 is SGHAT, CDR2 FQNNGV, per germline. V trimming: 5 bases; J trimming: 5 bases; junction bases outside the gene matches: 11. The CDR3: CASSKGGTSGGAETQYF. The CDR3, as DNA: TGTGCCAGCAGCAAGGGCGGAACTAGCGGGGGGGCGGAGACCCAGTACTTC.

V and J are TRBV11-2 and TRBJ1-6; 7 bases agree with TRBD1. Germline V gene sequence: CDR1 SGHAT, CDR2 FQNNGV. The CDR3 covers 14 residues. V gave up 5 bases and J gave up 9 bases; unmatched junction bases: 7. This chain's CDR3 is CASSTYRGSSPLHF. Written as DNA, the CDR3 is TGTGCCAGCAGCACATACAGGGGTAGTTCACCCCTCCACTTT.

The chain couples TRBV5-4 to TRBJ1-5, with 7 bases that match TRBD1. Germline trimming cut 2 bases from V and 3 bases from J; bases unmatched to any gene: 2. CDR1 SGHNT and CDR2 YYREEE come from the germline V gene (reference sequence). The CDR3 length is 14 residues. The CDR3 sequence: CASSFGTDNQPQHF. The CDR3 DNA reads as TGTGCCAGCAGCTTTGGGACAGACAATCAGCCCCAGCATTTT.

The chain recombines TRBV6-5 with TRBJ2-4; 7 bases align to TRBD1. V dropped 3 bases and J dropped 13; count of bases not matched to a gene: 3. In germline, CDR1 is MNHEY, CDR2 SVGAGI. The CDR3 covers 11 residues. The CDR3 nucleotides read TGTGCCAGCAGTTATGGGACAGCCCAGTACTTC. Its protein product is CASSYGTAQYF.

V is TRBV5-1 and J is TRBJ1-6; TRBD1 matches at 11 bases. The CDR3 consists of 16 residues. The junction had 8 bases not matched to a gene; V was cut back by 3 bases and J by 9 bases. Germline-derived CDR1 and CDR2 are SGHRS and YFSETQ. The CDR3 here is CASSSTDRGQASPLHF. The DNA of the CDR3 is TGCGCCAGCAGCTCCACGGACAGGGGGCAAGCTTCACCCCTCCACTTT.

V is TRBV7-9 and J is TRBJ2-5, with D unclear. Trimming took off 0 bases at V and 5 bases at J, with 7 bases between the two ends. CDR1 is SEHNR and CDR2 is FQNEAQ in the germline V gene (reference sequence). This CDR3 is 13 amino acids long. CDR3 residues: CASSLAQMETQYF. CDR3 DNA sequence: TGTGCCAGCAGCTTAGCCCAGATGGAGACCCAGTACTTC.

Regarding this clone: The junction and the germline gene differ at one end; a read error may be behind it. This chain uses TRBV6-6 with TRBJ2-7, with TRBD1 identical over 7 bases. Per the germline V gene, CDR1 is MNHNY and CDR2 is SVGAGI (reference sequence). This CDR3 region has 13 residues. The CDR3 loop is CASSLKADREKFF. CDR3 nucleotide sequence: TGTGCCAGCAGTCTTAAGGCCGACAGGGAAAAGTTTTTC.

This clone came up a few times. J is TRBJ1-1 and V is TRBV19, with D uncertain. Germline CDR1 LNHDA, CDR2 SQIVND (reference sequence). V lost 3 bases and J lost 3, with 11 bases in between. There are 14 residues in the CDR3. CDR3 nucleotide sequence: TGTGCCAGTAGTATCCTACTTTCCCACACTGAAGCTTTCTTT. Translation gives CASSILLSHTEAFF.

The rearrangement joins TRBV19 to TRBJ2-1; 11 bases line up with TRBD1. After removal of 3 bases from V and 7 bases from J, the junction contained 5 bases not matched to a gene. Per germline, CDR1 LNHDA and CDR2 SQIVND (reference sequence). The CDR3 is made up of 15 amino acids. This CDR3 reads CASSMDRGRLNEQFF. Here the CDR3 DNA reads TGTGCCAGTAGTATGGACAGGGGGCGCCTAAATGAGCAGTTCTTC.

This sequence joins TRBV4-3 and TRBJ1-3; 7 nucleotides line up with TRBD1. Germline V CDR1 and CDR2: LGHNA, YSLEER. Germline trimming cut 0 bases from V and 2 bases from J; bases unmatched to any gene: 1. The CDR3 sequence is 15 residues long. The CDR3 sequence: CASSQDQGAGNTIYF. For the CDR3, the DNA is TGCGCCAGCAGCCAAGATCAGGGGGCTGGAAACACCATATATTTT.

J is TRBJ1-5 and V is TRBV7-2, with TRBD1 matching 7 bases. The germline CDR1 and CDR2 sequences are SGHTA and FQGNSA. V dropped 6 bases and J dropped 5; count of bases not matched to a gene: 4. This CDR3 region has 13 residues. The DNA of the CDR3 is TGTGCCAGCAGTCCCCAGGGGGATCAGCCCCAGCATTTT. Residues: CASSPQGDQPQHF.

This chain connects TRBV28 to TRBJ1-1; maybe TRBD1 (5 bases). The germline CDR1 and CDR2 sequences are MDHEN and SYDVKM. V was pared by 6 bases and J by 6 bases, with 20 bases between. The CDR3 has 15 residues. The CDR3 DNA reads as TGTGCCAGCAGAACCGCGGACGGGGGAGGCCCTGAAGCTTTCTTT. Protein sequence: CASRTADGGGPEAFF.

The CDR3 DNA is TGTGCCAGTAGTAACTTCAGGGGTGAAAAACTGTTTTTT. The encoded protein is CASSNFRGEKLFF. The J gene is TRBJ1-4, the V gene TRBV19; D is perhaps TRBD1 (6 bases). V was clipped by 4 bases and J by 7 bases, with 10 bases between them. The CDR3 is 13 residues long. CDR1 is LNHDA, CDR2 SQIVND, per germline (reference sequence).

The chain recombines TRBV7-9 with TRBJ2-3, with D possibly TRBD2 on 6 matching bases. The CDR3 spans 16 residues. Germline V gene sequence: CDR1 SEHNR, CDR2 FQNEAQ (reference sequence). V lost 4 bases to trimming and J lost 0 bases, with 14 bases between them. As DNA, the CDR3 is TGTGCCAGCAGCTACACCAGACTAGATAGCACAGATACGCAGTATTTT. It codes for CASSYTRLDSTDTQYF.

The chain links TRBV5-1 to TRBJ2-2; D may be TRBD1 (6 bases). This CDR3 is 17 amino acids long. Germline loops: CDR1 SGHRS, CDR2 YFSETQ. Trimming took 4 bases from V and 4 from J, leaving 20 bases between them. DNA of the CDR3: TGCGCCAGCAGCGATCCCAGGACAGAGGGAACCACCGGGGAGCTGTTTTTT. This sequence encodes CASSDPRTEGTTGELFF.

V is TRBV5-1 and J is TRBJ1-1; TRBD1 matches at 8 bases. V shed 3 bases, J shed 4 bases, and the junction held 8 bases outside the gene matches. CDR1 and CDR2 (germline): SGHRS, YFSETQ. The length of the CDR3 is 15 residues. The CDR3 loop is CASSSGGSGGTEAFF. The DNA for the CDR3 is TGCGCCAGCAGCTCAGGGGGCTCTGGGGGCACTGAAGCTTTCTTT.

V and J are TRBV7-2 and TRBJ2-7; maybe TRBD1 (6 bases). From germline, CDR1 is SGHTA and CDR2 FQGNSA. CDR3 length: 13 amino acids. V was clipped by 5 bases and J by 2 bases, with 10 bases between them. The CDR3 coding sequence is TGTGCCAGCAGCCGGGACACACCCTACGAGCAGTACTTC. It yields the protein CASSRDTPYEQYF.

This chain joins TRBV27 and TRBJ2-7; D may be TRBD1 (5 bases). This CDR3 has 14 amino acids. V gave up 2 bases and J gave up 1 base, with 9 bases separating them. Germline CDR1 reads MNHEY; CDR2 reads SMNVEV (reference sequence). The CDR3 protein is CASSLVRGSYEQYF. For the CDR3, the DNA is TGTGCCAGCAGTTTAGTAAGGGGTTCCTACGAGCAGTACTTC.

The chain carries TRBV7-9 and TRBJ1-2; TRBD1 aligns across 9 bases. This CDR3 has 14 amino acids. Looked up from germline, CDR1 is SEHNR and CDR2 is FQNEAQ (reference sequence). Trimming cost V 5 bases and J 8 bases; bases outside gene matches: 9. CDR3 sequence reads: CASSPRRDREGYTF. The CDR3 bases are TGTGCCAGCAGCCCGCGGCGGGACAGGGAAGGCTACACCTTC.

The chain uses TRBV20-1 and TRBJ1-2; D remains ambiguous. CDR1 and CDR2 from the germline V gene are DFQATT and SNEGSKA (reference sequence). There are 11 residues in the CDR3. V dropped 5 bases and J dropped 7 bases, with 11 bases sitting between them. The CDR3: CSAVLTGGYTF. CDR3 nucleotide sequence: TGCAGTGCTGTTCTTACTGGTGGCTACACCTTC.

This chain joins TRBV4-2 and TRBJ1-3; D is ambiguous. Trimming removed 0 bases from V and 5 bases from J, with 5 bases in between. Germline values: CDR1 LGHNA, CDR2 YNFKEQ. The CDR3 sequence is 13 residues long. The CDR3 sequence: CASSQDLRNTIYF. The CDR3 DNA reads TGTGCCAGCAGCCAAGATCTAAGAAACACCATATATTTT.

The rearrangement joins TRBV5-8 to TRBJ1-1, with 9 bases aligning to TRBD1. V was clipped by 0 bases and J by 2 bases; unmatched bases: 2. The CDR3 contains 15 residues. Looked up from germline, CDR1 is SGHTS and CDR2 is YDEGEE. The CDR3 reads CASSLGGQGNTEAFF. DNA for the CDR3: TGTGCCAGCAGCTTGGGGGGACAGGGCAACACTGAAGCTTTCTTT.

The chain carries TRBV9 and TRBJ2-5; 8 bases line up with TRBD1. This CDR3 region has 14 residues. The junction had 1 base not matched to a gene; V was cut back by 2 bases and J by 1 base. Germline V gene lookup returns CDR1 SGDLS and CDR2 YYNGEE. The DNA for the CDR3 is TGTGCCAGCAGCGTCGACAGGGGCCAAGAGACCCAGTACTTC. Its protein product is CASSVDRGQETQYF.

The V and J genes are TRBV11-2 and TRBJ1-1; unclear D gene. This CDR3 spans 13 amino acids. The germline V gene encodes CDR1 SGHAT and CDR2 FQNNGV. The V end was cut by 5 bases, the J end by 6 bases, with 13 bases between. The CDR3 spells CASSRWREPEAFF. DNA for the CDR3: TGTGCCAGCAGCCGATGGAGGGAACCTGAAGCTTTCTTT.

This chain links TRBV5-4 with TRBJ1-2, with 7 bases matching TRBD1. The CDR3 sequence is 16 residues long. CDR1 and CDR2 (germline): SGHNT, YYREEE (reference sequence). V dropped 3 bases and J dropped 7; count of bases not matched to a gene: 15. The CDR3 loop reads CASSSTGRGGVGGYTF. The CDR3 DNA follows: TGTGCCAGCAGCTCGACAGGGAGAGGCGGAGTTGGTGGCTACACCTTC.

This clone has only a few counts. CDR3 region: CASNPGTGTLVMNTEAFF. DNA for the CDR3: TGTGCCAGCAACCCAGGGACAGGGACTCTGGTCATGAACACTGAAGCTTTCTTT. V gene TRBV28 combines with J gene TRBJ1-1, with 9 bases aligning to TRBD1. The CDR3 length is 18 residues. Losses at the gene ends were 7 bases for V and 0 bases for J; bases not matched to a gene: 15. Germline loops: CDR1 MDHEN, CDR2 SYDVKM.

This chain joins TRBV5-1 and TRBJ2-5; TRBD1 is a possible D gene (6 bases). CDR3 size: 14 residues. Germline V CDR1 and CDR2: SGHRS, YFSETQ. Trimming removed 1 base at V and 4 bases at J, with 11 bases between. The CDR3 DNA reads TGCGCCAGCAGCTTGAGTCTAGGGGGAGAGACCCAGTACTTC. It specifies CASSLSLGGETQYF.

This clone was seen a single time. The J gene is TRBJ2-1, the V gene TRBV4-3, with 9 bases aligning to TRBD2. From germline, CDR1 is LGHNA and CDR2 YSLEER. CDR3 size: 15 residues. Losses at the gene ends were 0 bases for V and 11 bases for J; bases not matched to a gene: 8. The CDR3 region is CASSQDGLAGRKQFF. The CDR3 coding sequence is TGCGCCAGCAGCCAAGACGGGCTAGCGGGGAGGAAGCAGTTCTTC.

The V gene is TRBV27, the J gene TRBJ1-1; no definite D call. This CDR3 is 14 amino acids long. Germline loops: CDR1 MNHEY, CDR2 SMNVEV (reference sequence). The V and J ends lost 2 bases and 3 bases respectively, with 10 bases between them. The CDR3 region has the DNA TGTGCCAGCAGTTTAGATCGACATTACACTGAAGCTTTCTTT. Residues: CASSLDRHYTEAFF.

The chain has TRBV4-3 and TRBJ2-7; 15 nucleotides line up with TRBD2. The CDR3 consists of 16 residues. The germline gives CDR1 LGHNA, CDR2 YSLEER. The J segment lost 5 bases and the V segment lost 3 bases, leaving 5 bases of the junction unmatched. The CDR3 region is CASSHRTSGGANEQYF. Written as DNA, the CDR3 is TGCGCCAGCAGCCATCGGACTAGCGGGGGGGCTAACGAGCAGTACTTC.